What follows is one T cell receptor beta chain and its context. Its matching antigen is unknown. This sample stems from a study of T cell responses to AZD1222 COVID-19 vaccine. TCRdb keeps only in-frame clones here, not all; method: immunoSEQ multiplex PCR. Among tens of thousands of clones listed, 87% were seen once. The germline V gene encodes CDR1 SGHRS and CDR2 YFSETQ. The CDR3 sequence is 16 residues long. The germline V and J ends were trimmed by 6 bases and 4 bases, with 19 bases remaining between them. Study-wide findings and caveats: Only a handful of AZD1222 recipients were seropositive at baseline.

The chain has TRBV5-1 and TRBJ2-2; D is unclear. The sample here was peripheral blood, taken 28 days after the second AZD1222 dose. This clonotype was sampled from an adult who received the AZD1222 COVID-19 vaccine. This chain's CDR3 is CASTSLTGRGTGELFF. CDR3 coding DNA: TGCGCCAGCACCTCACTCACCGGGCGAGGCACCGGGGAGCTGTTTTTT. Using reference TRBV5-1 and TRBJ2-2 for the parts outside the CDR3, the full variable domain is KAGVTQTPRYLIKTRGQQVTLSCSPISGHRSVSWYQQTPGQGLQFLFEYFSETQRNKGNFPGRFSGRQFSNSRSEMNVSTLELGDSALYLCASTSLTGRGTGELFFGEGSRLTVL.